This T cell receptor beta chain was recovered during a study of control samples from healthy donors and cancer patients. The CDR3 has 14 residues. Germline V gene lookup returns CDR1 SNHLY and CDR2 FYNNEI. V was pared by 3 bases and J by 4 bases, with 12 bases between. This table comes from immunoSEQ multiplex PCR, and its TCRdb copy is limited to in-frame clones, with some not included. This table has about 98,000 clones, around 82% appearing once. This TCR came from a man between 60 and 70 years old in good health. The sequenced sample was blood. The V gene is TRBV2, the J gene TRBJ1-1; no definite D call. Here the CDR3 DNA reads TGTGCCAGCAGTGATTCTTACTGGGGCACTGAAGCTTTCTTT. It is translated as CASSDSYWGTEAFF. Full variable domain (rest looked up from reference TRBV2 and TRBJ1-1): EPEVTQTPSHQVTQMGQEVILRCVPISNHLYFYWYRQILGQKVEFLVSFYNNEISEKSEIFDDQFSVERPDGSNFTLKIRSTKLEDSAMYFCASSDSYWGTEAFFGQGTRLTVV.